One and the same sample provided the 26 T cell receptor beta chains below, sequenced in a study of blood T cell repertoires in COVID-19. Repertoires were generated with immunoSEQ multiplex PCR, while TCRdb's copy carries only in-frame clones and drops some. The sample carries 150,000 to 200,000 clones, 88% recorded once. The sample taken for sequencing was peripheral blood. The source of these receptors is a human donor in a cohort sampled during active COVID-19.

The V gene is TRBV2, the J gene TRBJ1-5; 8 bases are a match to TRBD1. The CDR3 is made up of 15 amino acids. Germline loops: CDR1 SNHLY, CDR2 FYNNEI. V shed 5 bases and J 6 bases; nucleotides not matched to a gene: 9. The CDR3 protein is CASSQDRGESQPQHF. In DNA, the CDR3 is TGTGCCAGCAGTCAAGACAGGGGTGAATCTCAGCCCCAGCATTTT.

V is TRBV19 and J is TRBJ2-7; D may be TRBD2 (5 bases). V gave up 6 bases and J gave up 1 base, with 13 bases separating them. The CDR3 is 14 amino acids. In germline, CDR1 is LNHDA, CDR2 SQIVND (reference sequence). The CDR3 loop reads CASSQRSGSYEQYF. The CDR3 DNA sequence: TGTGCCAGTAGCCAGAGGTCGGGGTCCTACGAGCAGTACTTC. The full variable domain, rest sourced from reference TRBV19 and TRBJ2-7, is DGGITQSPKYLFRKEGQNVTLSCEQNLNHDAMYWYRQDPGQGLRLIYYSQIVNDFQKGDIAEGYSVSREKKESFPLTVTSAQKNPTAFYLCASSQRSGSYEQYFGPGTRLTVT.

The rearrangement uses TRBV19 and TRBJ1-5; 8 bases are a match to TRBD1. Unmatched junction bases numbered 15, after V lost 2 bases and J lost 3 bases. CDR1 is LNHDA and CDR2 is SQIVND in the germline V gene (reference sequence). The CDR3 sequence is 19 residues long. The CDR3 region is CASSIMFGGSGGLNQPQHF. The CDR3 DNA reads TGTGCCAGTAGTATAATGTTTGGGGGTTCAGGGGGCCTCAATCAGCCCCAGCATTTT.

V gene TRBV4-3 combines with J gene TRBJ1-2, with D possibly matching TRBD1 (5 bases). This CDR3 is built from 15 residues. Germline V gives CDR1 LGHNA, CDR2 YSLEER. V was cut by 0 bases and J by 4 bases, with 12 bases left in between. CDR3 nucleotide sequence: TGCGCCAGCAGCCAAGATCAAATAGGGGCCTATGGCTACACCTTC. Translating it yields CASSQDQIGAYGYTF.

The gene calls are TRBV30 and TRBJ2-3, with D tentatively TRBD2 (5 bases). The V gene's germline CDR1 is GTSNPN and CDR2 SVGIG (reference sequence). The ends were cut back, 6 bases at V and 1 base at J, with 11 bases in the middle. The CDR3 runs to 13 residues. The CDR3 loop is CACRGVGTDTQYF. In nucleotides, the CDR3 is TGTGCCTGCCGGGGAGTGGGCACAGATACGCAGTATTTT.

The V and J genes are TRBV28 and TRBJ1-2; the D is unclear. Trimming removed 5 bases at V and 0 bases at J, with 10 bases between. CDR3 size: 14 residues. In germline, CDR1 is MDHEN, CDR2 SYDVKM. The CDR3 DNA reads TGTGCCAGCAGTACAGCGGTAGCTAACTATGGCTACACCTTC. Translated: CASSTAVANYGYTF.

This sequence joins TRBV5-6 and TRBJ2-7; 7 bases line up with TRBD1. J lost 2 bases, V lost 4 bases, and 9 bases had no gene match. This CDR3 has 15 amino acids. From germline, CDR1 is SGHDT and CDR2 YYEEEE. This chain's CDR3 is CASSIRQGVAYEQYF. The CDR3 DNA is TGTGCCAGCAGCATACGACAGGGAGTCGCCTACGAGCAGTACTTC.

This clone has a single count. This chain joins TRBV5-4 and TRBJ2-5; 11 positions match TRBD1. With 2 bases clipped from V and 2 bases from J, the junction kept 5 bases outside the gene matches. Germline V gene lookup returns CDR1 SGHNT and CDR2 YYREEE (reference sequence). The CDR3 covers 16 residues. CDR3: CASSLKGQGDQETQYF. The CDR3 nucleotides are TGTGCCAGCAGCTTAAAGGGACAGGGGGATCAAGAGACCCAGTACTTC.

V and J are TRBV5-1 and TRBJ1-1; 7 bases are shared with TRBD1. Germline CDR1 reads SGHRS; CDR2 reads YFSETQ. V was pared by 8 bases and J by 0 bases, with 13 bases of the junction left unmatched. The CDR3 runs to 16 residues. CDR3 residues: CASKSQGGGLNTEAFF. The CDR3 DNA reads as TGCGCCAGTAAAAGCCAGGGGGGCGGACTGAACACTGAAGCTTTCTTT.

This clone was counted a single time. The chain links TRBV5-1 to TRBJ1-3; D remains ambiguous. This CDR3 has 15 amino acids. With 0 bases removed from V and 5 bases from J, the gap between germline ends came to 12 bases. Germline lookup yields CDR1 SGHRS and CDR2 YFSETQ. CDR3 coding DNA: TGCGCCAGCAGCTTGGCAGGCGCAGCCCGAAACACCATATATTTT. Translation gives CASSLAGAARNTIYF.

The chain links TRBV7-2 to TRBJ2-7, with 8 nucleotides matching TRBD1. The junction had 6 bases not matched to a gene; V was cut back by 5 bases and J by 3 bases. This CDR3 has 14 amino acids. The germline CDR1 and CDR2 sequences are SGHTA and FQGNSA. Written as DNA, the CDR3 is TGTGCCAGCAGCCCGGACAGGGTCAGCTACGAGCAGTACTTC. Protein product: CASSPDRVSYEQYF.

This sequence joins TRBV5-1 and TRBJ2-1, with 14 bases that match TRBD2. The junction had 13 bases not matched to a gene; V was cut back by 1 base and J by 7 bases. CDR1 is SGHRS and CDR2 is YFSETQ in the germline V gene. CDR3 size: 19 residues. The CDR3 spells CASSLPGMTSGRAGNEQFF. In DNA, the CDR3 is TGCGCCAGCAGCTTGCCCGGTATGACTAGCGGGAGGGCCGGGAATGAGCAGTTCTTC.

The chain carries TRBV5-1 and TRBJ2-1, with 9 bases aligning to TRBD1. V trimming: 6 bases; J trimming: 5 bases; junction bases outside the gene matches: 9. Germline CDR1 reads SGHRS; CDR2 reads YFSETQ. CDR3 length: 15 residues. The CDR3 region is CASIPGTGYDNEQFF. In DNA, the CDR3 is TGCGCCAGCATCCCCGGGACAGGGTACGACAATGAGCAGTTCTTC.

This clone was counted a few times. The CDR3 sequence is CASRSINGRGYGYTF. The CDR3 DNA sequence: TGTGCCAGCAGAAGTATCAATGGGCGGGGGTACGGCTACACCTTC. This rearrangement joins TRBV6-6 to TRBJ1-2; tentative D call: TRBD1 (5 bases). V lost 6 bases, J lost 8 bases, and 22 bases lay in between. This CDR3 has 15 amino acids. CDR1 MNHNY and CDR2 SVGAGI come from the germline V gene (reference sequence).

This sequence joins TRBV27 and TRBJ2-1; 12 bases are a match to TRBD1. Unmatched junction bases numbered 7, after V lost 7 bases and J lost 6 bases. CDR1 is MNHEY and CDR2 is SMNVEV in the germline V gene (reference sequence). The CDR3 is 15 amino acids. This CDR3 reads CASNSGQGALNEQFF. The CDR3 DNA follows: TGTGCCAGCAACTCGGGACAGGGGGCCCTCAATGAGCAGTTCTTC.

This chain links TRBV6-6 with TRBJ2-2; D is unresolved. The CDR3 is 13 residues long. CDR1 and CDR2 (germline): MNHNY, SVGAGI (reference sequence). V lost 4 bases and J lost 5, with 8 bases in between. This CDR3 reads CASSSPGTGELFF. CDR3 coding DNA: TGTGCCAGCAGTTCCCCCGGTACCGGGGAGCTGTTTTTT.

This chain links TRBV11-2 with TRBJ1-5, with D unclear. CDR1 and CDR2 from the germline V gene are SGHAT and FQNNGV. V was clipped by 7 bases and J by 9 bases, with 10 bases between them. This CDR3 has 11 amino acids. CDR3 DNA sequence: TGTGCCAGCATCCTATTTTGGCCCCAGCATTTT. This codes for CASILFWPQHF.

A single count supports this clone. The rearrangement joins TRBV11-3 to TRBJ2-3; TRBD1 might be the D (6 bases). The germline V and J ends were trimmed by 2 bases and 4 bases, with 7 bases remaining between them. Germline V lookup: CDR1 SGHNT, CDR2 YENEEA. CDR3 length: 13 residues. The CDR3 sequence: CASSLTGSDTQYF. The CDR3 region has the DNA TGTGCCAGCAGCTTAACAGGGTCAGATACGCAGTATTTT.

CDR3: CASSLAAGKVYGYTF. The CDR3 DNA sequence: TGTGCCAGCAGCTTGGCAGCCGGGAAGGTCTATGGCTACACCTTC. V gene TRBV5-8 combines with J gene TRBJ1-2; D ambiguous. Trimming pared 0 bases from V and 4 bases from J, leaving 13 bases between. The CDR3 loop spans 15 amino acids. Germline CDR1 reads SGHTS; CDR2 reads YDEGEE.

This chain's CDR3 is CASSEYDSLMNTEAFF. CDR3 DNA sequence: TGTGCCAGCAGTGAATATGACAGTCTTATGAACACTGAAGCTTTCTTT. This chain connects TRBV25-1 to TRBJ1-1; a weak D match, TRBD1 (5 bases). The ends were cut back, 0 bases at V and 0 bases at J, with 11 bases in the middle. The CDR3 loop spans 16 amino acids. Germline CDR1 MGHDK, CDR2 SYGVNS.

In its sample, this clone was seen once. This rearrangement joins TRBV6-6 to TRBJ1-2; possibly TRBD1 for D (5 bases). The germline CDR1 and CDR2 sequences are MNHNY and SVGAGI (reference sequence). Trimming pared 5 bases from V and 4 bases from J, leaving 11 bases between. The CDR3 is made up of 13 amino acids. CDR3 sequence: CASSPGGGYGYTF. The CDR3 nucleotides read TGTGCCAGCAGTCCTGGGGGGGGCTATGGCTACACCTTC.

This sequence joins TRBV5-1 and TRBJ2-1; 8 positions agree with TRBD2. This CDR3 has 16 amino acids. Germline CDR1 reads SGHRS; CDR2 reads YFSETQ. J gave up 6 bases and V 4 bases, and 12 bases lay outside the gene matches. The CDR3 spells CASSGPLAEAGNEQFF. DNA of the CDR3: TGCGCCAGCAGCGGTCCACTAGCGGAGGCGGGCAATGAGCAGTTCTTC.

The gene calls are TRBV19 and TRBJ1-2; a possible D gene is TRBD1 (5 bases). CDR3 length: 13 amino acids. Germline lookup yields CDR1 LNHDA and CDR2 SQIVND (reference sequence). Trimming shortened V by 6 bases and J by 4 bases, and 12 bases separated the two germline ends. CDR3: CASREQGSYGYTF. The CDR3 DNA reads TGTGCCAGTAGAGAGCAGGGCTCCTATGGCTACACCTTC.

This clone turned up a few times. The chain carries TRBV9 and TRBJ2-2, with TRBD2 matching 13 bases. Per germline, CDR1 SGDLS and CDR2 YYNGEE. V lost 4 bases to trimming and J lost 4 bases; unmatched junction nucleotides: 19. The CDR3 length is 21 residues. The CDR3 DNA is TGTGCCAGCAGCCCCCGAACCGGGACTAGCGGGATGACTGGTGGCACCGGGGAGCTGTTTTTT. It is translated as CASSPRTGTSGMTGGTGELFF.

The J gene is TRBJ2-3, the V gene TRBV5-1; 7 bases line up with TRBD1. With 3 bases clipped from V and 0 bases from J, the junction kept 7 bases outside the gene matches. The CDR3 runs 16 residues. Germline V lookup: CDR1 SGHRS, CDR2 YFSETQ. The CDR3 nucleotides are TGCGCCAGCAGCTACCAAGGGGGCTGGAGCACAGATACGCAGTATTTT. As protein: CASSYQGGWSTDTQYF. Full variable domain (outside the CDR3, taken from reference TRBV5-1 and TRBJ2-3): KAGVTQTPRYLIKTRGQQVTLSCSPISGHRSVSWYQQTPGQGLQFLFEYFSETQRNKGNFPGRFSGRQFSNSRSEMNVSTLELGDSALYLCASSYQGGWSTDTQYFGPGTRLTVL.

This chain uses TRBV5-5 with TRBJ1-4; TRBD1 matches at 7 bases. The V segment lost 6 bases and the J segment 2 bases; nucleotides outside the gene matches: 4. Germline lookup yields CDR1 SGHKS and CDR2 YYEKEE (reference sequence). The CDR3 has 14 residues. CDR3 protein: CASNPDRTNEKLFF. The DNA for the CDR3 is TGTGCCAGCAACCCGGACAGGACTAATGAAAAACTGTTTTTT.